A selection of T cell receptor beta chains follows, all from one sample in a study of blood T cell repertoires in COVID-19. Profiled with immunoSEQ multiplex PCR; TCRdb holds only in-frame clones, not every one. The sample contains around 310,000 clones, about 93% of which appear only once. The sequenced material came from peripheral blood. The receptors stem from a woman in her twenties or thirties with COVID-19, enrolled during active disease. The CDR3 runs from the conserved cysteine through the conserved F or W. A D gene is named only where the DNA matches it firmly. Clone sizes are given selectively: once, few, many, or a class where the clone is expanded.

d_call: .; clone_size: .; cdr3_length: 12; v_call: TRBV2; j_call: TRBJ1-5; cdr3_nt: TGTGCCAGCAGTCCAACTAGCAGAGTCCAGCATTTT; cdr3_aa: CASSPTSRVQHF
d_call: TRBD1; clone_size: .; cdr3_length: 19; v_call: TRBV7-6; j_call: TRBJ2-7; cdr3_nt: TGTGCCAGCAGCGCAAGTATCCGGGACAGACCTCCCCGTTCCTACGAGCAGTACTTC; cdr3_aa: CASSASIRDRPPRSYEQYF
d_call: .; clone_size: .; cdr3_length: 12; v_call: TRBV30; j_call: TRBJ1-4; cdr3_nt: TGTGCCTGGAGTGGAGGGGGGGGGAAACTGTTTTTT; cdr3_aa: CAWSGGGGKLFF
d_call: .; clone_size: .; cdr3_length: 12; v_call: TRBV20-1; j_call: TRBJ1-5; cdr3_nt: TGCAGTGCTAGTCGGAGGGATCAGCCCCAGCATTTT; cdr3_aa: CSASRRDQPQHF
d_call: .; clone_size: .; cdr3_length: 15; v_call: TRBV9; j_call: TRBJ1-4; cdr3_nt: TGTGCCAGCAGCGTAACAGCCGCAACTAATGAAAAACTGTTTTTT; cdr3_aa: CASSVTAATNEKLFF
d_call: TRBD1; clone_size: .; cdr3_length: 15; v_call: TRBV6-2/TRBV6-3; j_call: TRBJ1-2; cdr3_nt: TGTGCCAGCAGTTCTCCCAGAGGGGGCACCTATGGCTACACCTTC; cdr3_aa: CASSSPRGGTYGYTF
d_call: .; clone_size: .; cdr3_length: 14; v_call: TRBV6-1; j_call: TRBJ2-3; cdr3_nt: TGTGCCAGCAGTGAATACGCGGGTGCAGATACGCAGTATTTT; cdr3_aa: CASSEYAGADTQYF
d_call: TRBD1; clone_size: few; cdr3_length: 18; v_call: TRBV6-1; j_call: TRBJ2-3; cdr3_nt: TGTGCCAGCAGTGAAGCGCGACTCGGAACAGGGGGCACAGATACGCAGTATTTT; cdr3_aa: CASSEARLGTGGTDTQYF
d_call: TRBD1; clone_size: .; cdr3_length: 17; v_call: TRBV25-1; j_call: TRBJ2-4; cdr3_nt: TGTGCCAGCAGTGAATCGAGGACAGGGGGAGGCTTAGACATTCAGTACTTC; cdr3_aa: CASSESRTGGGLDIQYF
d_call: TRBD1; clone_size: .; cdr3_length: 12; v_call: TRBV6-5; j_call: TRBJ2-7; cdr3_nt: TGTGCCAGCAGGGACAGGGTGCAAGAGCAGTACTTC; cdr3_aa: CASRDRVQEQYF
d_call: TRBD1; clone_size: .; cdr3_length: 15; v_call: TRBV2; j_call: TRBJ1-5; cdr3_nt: TGTGCCAGCAGTCACGGACAGGGGGCCGAACAGCCCCAGCATTTT; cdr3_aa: CASSHGQGAEQPQHF
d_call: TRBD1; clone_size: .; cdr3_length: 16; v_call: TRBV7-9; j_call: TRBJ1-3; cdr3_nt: TGTGCCAGCAGCAAACCGGGACAGGGCGCTGGAAACACCATATATTTT; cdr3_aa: CASSKPGQGAGNTIYF
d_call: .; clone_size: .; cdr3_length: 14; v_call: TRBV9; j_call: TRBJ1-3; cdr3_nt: TGTGCCAGCAGCTCCCGACACTCTGGAAACACCATATATTTT; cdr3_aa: CASSSRHSGNTIYF
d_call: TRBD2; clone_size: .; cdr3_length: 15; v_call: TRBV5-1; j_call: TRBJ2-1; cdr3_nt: TGCGCCAGCAGCCCTATAGCGGGAGGGAACAATGAGCAGTTCTTC; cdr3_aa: CASSPIAGGNNEQFF
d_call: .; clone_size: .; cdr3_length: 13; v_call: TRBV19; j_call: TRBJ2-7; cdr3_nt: TGTGCCAGTAGTATAAACAGGGCCTACGAGCAGTACTTC; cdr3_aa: CASSINRAYEQYF
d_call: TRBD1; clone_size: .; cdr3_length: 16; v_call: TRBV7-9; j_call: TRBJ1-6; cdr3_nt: TGTGCCAGCAGCCATTCAGGACAGGGGGCGAATTCACCCCTCCACTTT; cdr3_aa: CASSHSGQGANSPLHF
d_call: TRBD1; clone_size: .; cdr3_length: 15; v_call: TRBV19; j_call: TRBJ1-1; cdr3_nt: TGTGCCAGTAGTATAAGGGGGCGGCTGAACACTGAAGCTTTCTTT; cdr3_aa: CASSIRGRLNTEAFF
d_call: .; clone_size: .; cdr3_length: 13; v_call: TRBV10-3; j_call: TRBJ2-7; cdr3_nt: TGTGCCATCAGTGAGTCGGGGGCTGGGGAGCAGTACTTC; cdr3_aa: CAISESGAGEQYF
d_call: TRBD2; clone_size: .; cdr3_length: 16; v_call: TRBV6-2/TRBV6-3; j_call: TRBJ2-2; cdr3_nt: TGTGCCAGCAGTCAACGACTAGCGTTGGGAACCGGGGAGCTGTTTTTT; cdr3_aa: CASSQRLALGTGELFF
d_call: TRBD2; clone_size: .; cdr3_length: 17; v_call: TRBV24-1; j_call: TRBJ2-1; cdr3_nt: TGTGCCACCAGTGATCCTGCCTCTAGCGGGACCAACAATGAGCAGTTCTTC; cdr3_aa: CATSDPASSGTNNEQFF
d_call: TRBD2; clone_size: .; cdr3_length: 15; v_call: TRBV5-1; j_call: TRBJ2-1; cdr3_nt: TGCGCCAGCAGCTTGGGGGAGGGGTTGATGAATGAGCAGTTCTTC; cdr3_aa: CASSLGEGLMNEQFF
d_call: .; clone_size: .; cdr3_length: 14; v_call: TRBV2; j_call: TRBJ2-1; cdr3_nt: TGTGCCAGCATAGGGACTGGAGTTTACAATGAGCAGTTCTTC; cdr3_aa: CASIGTGVYNEQFF
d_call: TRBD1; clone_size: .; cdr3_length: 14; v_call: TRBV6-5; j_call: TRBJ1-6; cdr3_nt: TGTGCCAGCAGTTCCCGGGACAGGAATTCACCCCTCCACTTT; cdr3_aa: CASSSRDRNSPLHF
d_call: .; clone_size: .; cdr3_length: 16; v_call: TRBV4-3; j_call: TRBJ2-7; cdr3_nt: TGCGCCAGCAGCCAAGTCACCGCCCAGGGGTTCCACGAGCAGTACTTC; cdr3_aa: CASSQVTAQGFHEQYF
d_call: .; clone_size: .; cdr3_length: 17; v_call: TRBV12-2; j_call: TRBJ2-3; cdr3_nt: TGTGCAAGTCGCTTAAAACTAGCGGGAGGCCGGGGAGATACGCAGTATTTT; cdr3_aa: CASRLKLAGGRGDTQYF
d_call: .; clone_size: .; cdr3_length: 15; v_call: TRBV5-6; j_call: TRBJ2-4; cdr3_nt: TGTGCCAGCAGCTTCGTCACCGCGGCCAAAAACATTCAGTACTTC; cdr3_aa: CASSFVTAAKNIQYF
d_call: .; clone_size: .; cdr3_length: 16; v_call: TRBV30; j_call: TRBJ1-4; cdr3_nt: TGTGCCTGGAGTGTAATACAGGGAGAATCTAGTGAAAAACTGTTTTTT; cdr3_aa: CAWSVIQGESSEKLFF
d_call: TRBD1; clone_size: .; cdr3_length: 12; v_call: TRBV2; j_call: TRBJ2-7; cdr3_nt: TGTGCCAGCAAATACAGGGGAGACGAGCAGTACTTC; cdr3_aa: CASKYRGDEQYF
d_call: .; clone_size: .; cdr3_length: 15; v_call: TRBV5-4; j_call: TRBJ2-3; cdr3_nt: TGTGCCAGCAGCCCGGGATCGAGGTTCCCAGATACGCAGTATTTT; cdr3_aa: CASSPGSRFPDTQYF
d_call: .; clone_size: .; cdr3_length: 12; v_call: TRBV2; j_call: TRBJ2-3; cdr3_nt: TGTGCCAGCAGTACAGGCACAGATACGCAGTATTTT; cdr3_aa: CASSTGTDTQYF
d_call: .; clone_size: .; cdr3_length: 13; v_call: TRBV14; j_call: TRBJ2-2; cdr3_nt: TGTGCCAGCACTCAGGGGAACACCGGGGAGCTGTTTTTT; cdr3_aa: CASTQGNTGELFF
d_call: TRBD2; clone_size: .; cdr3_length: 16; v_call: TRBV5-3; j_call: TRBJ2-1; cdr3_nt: TGTGCCAGAAGCCGAGCGCCTAGCGGGAGTTTCCATGAGCAGTTCTTC; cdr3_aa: CARSRAPSGSFHEQFF
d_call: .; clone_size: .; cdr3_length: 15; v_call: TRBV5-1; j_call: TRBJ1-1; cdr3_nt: TGCGCCAGCAGCTTGAATCCAGACATGAACACTGAAGCTTTCTTT; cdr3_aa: CASSLNPDMNTEAFF
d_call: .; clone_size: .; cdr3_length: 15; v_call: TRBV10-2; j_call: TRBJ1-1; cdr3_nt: TGCGCCAGCAGTGAATCGGCGACAGGCTTCACTGAAGCTTTCTTT; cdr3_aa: CASSESATGFTEAFF
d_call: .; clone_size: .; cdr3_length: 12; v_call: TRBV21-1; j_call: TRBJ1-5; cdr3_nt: TGTGCCAGCCAGGGGGACAATCAGCCCCAGCATTTT; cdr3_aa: CASQGDNQPQHF
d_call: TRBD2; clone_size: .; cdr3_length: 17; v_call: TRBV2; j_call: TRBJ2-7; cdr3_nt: TGTGCCAGCAGTGCCGAGGGGGGGCGGATAGCGGGAGGTGAGCAGTACTTC; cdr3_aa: CASSAEGGRIAGGEQYF
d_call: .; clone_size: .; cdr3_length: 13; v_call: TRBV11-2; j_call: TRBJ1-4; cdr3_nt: TGTGCCAGCAGCTTAGCCGGGGTCGGGAAACTGTTTTTT; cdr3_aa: CASSLAGVGKLFF
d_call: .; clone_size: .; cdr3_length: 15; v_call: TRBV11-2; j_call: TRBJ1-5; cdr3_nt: TGTGCCAGCAGCTTAGATCCACAGGCCAATCAGCCCCAGCATTTT; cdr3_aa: CASSLDPQANQPQHF
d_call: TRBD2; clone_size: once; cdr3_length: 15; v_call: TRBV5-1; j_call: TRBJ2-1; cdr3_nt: TGCGCCAGCAGCTTGGGACTAGCGGTGTACAATGAGCAGTTCTTC; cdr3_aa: CASSLGLAVYNEQFF
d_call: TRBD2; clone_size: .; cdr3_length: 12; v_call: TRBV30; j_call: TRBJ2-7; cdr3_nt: TGTGCCTGGAGTCGCGGGAGGTACGAGCAGTACTTC; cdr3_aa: CAWSRGRYEQYF
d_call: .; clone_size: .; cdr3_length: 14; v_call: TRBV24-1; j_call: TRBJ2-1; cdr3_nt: TGTGCCACCAGTGATTCATCAGGGGTCAATGAGCAGTTCTTC; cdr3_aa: CATSDSSGVNEQFF
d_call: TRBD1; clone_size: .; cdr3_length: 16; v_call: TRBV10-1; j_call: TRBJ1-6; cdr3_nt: TGCGCCAGAGGGACAGACCCTAAGACACGTAATTCACCCCTCCACTTT; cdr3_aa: CARGTDPKTRNSPLHF